The 4 T cell receptor beta chains below all came from one sample that was sequenced in a study of low-dose radiotherapy and immunotherapy resistance in tumors. First-strand cDNA relied on TRAV- and TRBV-specific primers spanning alpha and beta chains. TCRs were put through around 20 PCR cycles of amplification with Phusion. A constant-region primer and the V-primer adapter served as the primer pair. TCRdb re-called the reads with MiXCR, one entry per CDR3 protein. The sample holds tens of thousands of distinct CDR3 sequences; just under 9.5% are singletons and the top ten take around 0.98%. Time point given: before trial treatment. Specimen: PBMCs, collected before treatment. These receptors all stem from a male donor with prostate cancer.

Details on this clonotype: It differs at one base from a far larger clone, so likely a read error. The chain couples TRBV30 to TRBJ2-1, with a possible D match to TRBD1 (5 bases). Between the trimmed V and J ends, which lost 4 bases and 10 bases, there was a span of 20 bases. CDR3 length: 14 amino acids. The germline gives CDR1 GTSNPN, CDR2 SVGIG (reference sequence). The CDR3 spells CAWMSQGFAYEQFF. DNA for the CDR3: TGTGCCTGGATGAGCCAGGGTTTCGCCTACGAGCAGTTCTTC.

For this clonotype: One base separates it from a far larger clone, so it is likely a read error. The V and J genes are TRBV7-9 and TRBJ2-3; no clear D. CDR3 length: 15 residues. CDR1 and CDR2 from the germline V gene are SEHNR and FQNEAQ (reference sequence). The chain's CDR3 is CVSSQEWLGTDTQYF. DNA for the CDR3: TGTGTCAGCAGCCAAGAATGGCTCGGCACAGATACGCAGTATTTT.

This clonotype was recorded many times. The CDR3: CASSGEPGQWFSGANVLTF. The CDR3 region has the DNA TGTGCCAGCAGCGGAGAGCCGGGACAGTGGTTCTCTGGGGCCAACGTCCTGACTTTC. The V gene is TRBV5-4, the J gene TRBJ2-6; 7 positions agree with TRBD1. The CDR3 has 19 amino acids. The V gene end was trimmed by 4 bases and the J gene end by 0 bases; junction bases not matched to a gene: 13. Germline V CDR1 and CDR2: SGHNT, YYREEE (reference sequence).

There are many counts of this clonotype. This chain uses TRBV2 with TRBJ2-1; D is perhaps TRBD2 (5 bases). The CDR3 runs to 13 residues. The ends were cut back, 5 bases at V and 7 bases at J, with 12 bases in the middle. Germline values: CDR1 SNHLY, CDR2 FYNNEI. The CDR3 nucleotides are TGTGCCAGCAGTTTTCCTAGCAGGAATGAGCAGTTCTTC. It yields the protein CASSFPSRNEQFF.